This T cell receptor beta chain stems from a study of blood T cell repertoires in COVID-19. At the level of the study: Samples came from the United States, Italy and Spain, spanning acute and convalescent COVID-19. In each case, the material was cDNA or gDNA derived from T cells, B-cell-depleted T cells, or PBMCs.

V gave up 2 bases and J gave up 7 bases; unmatched junction bases: 8. The CDR3 extends over 15 amino acids. The germline CDR1 and CDR2 sequences are SGHTS and YDEGEE. Under the authors' procedure: Reference gene primer amplification gave estimated nucleated cell counts. Sequenced by immunoSEQ multiplex PCR; TCRdb stores in-frame clones only, minus some. The V and J calls and clone size are taken from that table; D and trimming were inferred from the DNA. Altogether around 100,000 clones are present, roughly nine tenths being singletons, with the ten largest covering 2.5% to 3%. During active infection, Seattle patients enrolled and were then monitored through disease.

The rearrangement uses TRBV5-8 and TRBJ1-5; 8 positions match TRBD1. Sample: peripheral blood. This sequence was found in a man aged 45-60 years with COVID-19, enrolled during active disease. The CDR3 sequence is CASSLRQGSWQPQHF. The CDR3 bases are TGTGCCAGCAGCTTAAGACAGGGGAGTTGGCAGCCCCAGCATTTT.